Below are 6 T cell receptor beta chains sequenced from a single sample in a study of OX40 agonist ivuxolimab in advanced cancers. Produced via immunoSEQ multiplex PCR; TCRdb's table is partial and in-frame only. The sample consists of approximately 35,000 clones, roughly 81% of them appearing once. The specimen comprised CD4+ or CD8+ T cells sorted from blood, sampled in a trial of the OX40 agonist ivuxolimab. The origin of the receptors is an adult with an advanced solid tumor such as melanoma, head and neck, liver or kidney cancer.

This chain links TRBV19 with TRBJ1-1, with TRBD1 matching over 9 bases. This CDR3 spans 14 amino acids. Germline CDR1 and CDR2: LNHDA and SQIVND (reference sequence). V shed 5 bases, J shed 8 bases, and the junction held 9 bases outside the gene matches. The CDR3 coding sequence is TGTGCCAGTAGTGTCTTCACAGGGGGCGAGGAAGCTTTCTTT. Its translation: CASSVFTGGEEAFF.

The rearrangement links TRBV7-3 to TRBJ2-1, with D tentatively TRBD2 (6 bases). Trimming removed 4 bases at V and 5 bases at J, with 12 bases between. CDR1 and CDR2 from the germline V gene are SGHTA and FQGTGA. This CDR3 contains 14 residues. The CDR3 DNA reads TGTGCCAGCAGCTCGGGACTTGTCGACAATGAGCAGTTCTTC. Its translation is CASSSGLVDNEQFF.

The chain uses TRBV7-6 and TRBJ2-7; no firm D call. This CDR3 comprises 13 residues. CDR1 SGHVS and CDR2 FNYEAQ come from the germline V gene. Trimming removed 5 bases at V and 6 bases at J, with 14 bases between. The CDR3 reads CASSPSSSGEQYF. CDR3 in DNA: TGTGCCAGCAGCCCAAGTTCCTCTGGCGAGCAGTACTTC.

The chain employs TRBV6-1 and TRBJ2-7; 8 nucleotides line up with TRBD2. CDR3 length: 13 amino acids. The V segment lost 8 bases and the J segment 4 bases; nucleotides outside the gene matches: 7. CDR1 and CDR2 (germline): MNHNS, SASEGT. This CDR3 is CASATGGQYEQYF. The CDR3 DNA is TGTGCCAGCGCGACGGGGGGGCAGTACGAGCAGTACTTC.

The rearrangement links TRBV28 to TRBJ1-2; the match to TRBD1 covers 8 bases. This CDR3 contains 16 residues. V was pared by 2 bases and J by 6 bases, with 11 bases of the junction left unmatched. Germline CDR1 MDHEN, CDR2 SYDVKM. CDR3 in amino acids: CASSLGLIRTGNGYTF. CDR3 in DNA: TGTGCCAGCAGTTTAGGACTCATCCGGACAGGGAATGGCTACACCTTC.

The chain links TRBV27 to TRBJ1-2; possibly TRBD1 for D (5 bases). From germline, CDR1 is MNHEY and CDR2 SMNVEV (reference sequence). CDR3 size: 11 residues. Trimming removed 6 bases from V and 8 bases from J, with 10 bases in between. The CDR3 here is CASRDGGGYTF. Written as DNA, the CDR3 is TGTGCCAGCAGGGACGGGGGGGGCTACACCTTC.